Below are 20 T cell receptor beta chains sequenced from a single sample in a study of blood T cells in healthy people across ages. For the second PCR, which ran for about 6 to 11 cycles, a sample-barcoded 5' primer and a J-beta primer mix were used. In TCRdb, the 5' RACE reads were re-called with MiXCR into one record per CDR3 protein. The sample has about 630,000 distinct CDR3 sequences; 20% to 25% are singletons. The sequenced sample was blood. The receptor source for this set is a man between 65 and 85 years old in good health.

This clonotype has a count of ten or more. The chain uses TRBV29-1 and TRBJ2-7; TRBD1 aligns across 8 bases. V trimming: 6 bases; J trimming: 6 bases; junction bases outside the gene matches: 7. The CDR3 sequence is 12 residues long. CDR1 is SQVTM, CDR2 ANQGSEA, per germline. The CDR3 DNA sequence: TGCAGCGTCGCCGGGACAGGACGCGAGCAGTACTTC. Protein sequence: CSVAGTGREQYF.

This clonotype was recorded at least ten times. V and J are TRBV11-2 and TRBJ2-7; perhaps TRBD2 as D (6 bases). CDR1 and CDR2 (germline): SGHAT, FQNNGV. V was shortened by 1 base and J by 2 bases, with 12 bases between the two germline ends. This CDR3 is built from 15 residues. The CDR3 coding sequence is TGTGCCAGCAGCTTAGCCAGCGGGCGCACCTACGAGCAGTACTTC. This gives the protein CASSLASGRTYEQYF. Filled out from reference TRBV11-2 and TRBJ2-7, the complete variable domain reads EAGVAQSPRYKIIEKRQSVAFWCNPISGHATLYWYQQILGQGPKLLIQFQNNGVVDDSQLPKDRFSAERLKGVDSTLKIQPAKLEDSAVYLCASSLASGRTYEQYFGPGTRLTVT.

This clonotype was observed many times. V usage is TRBV29-1 and J usage is TRBJ2-7, with TRBD1 identical over 10 bases. The CDR3 loop spans 13 amino acids. The germline V gene encodes CDR1 SQVTM and CDR2 ANQGSEA. The J segment lost 2 bases and the V segment lost 4 bases, leaving 2 bases of the junction unmatched. This CDR3 reads CSVAGTGAYEQYF. The CDR3 DNA reads TGCAGCGTTGCCGGGACAGGGGCCTACGAGCAGTACTTC.

This chain connects TRBV5-6 to TRBJ1-4, with 9 nucleotides matching TRBD1. The CDR3 loop spans 16 amino acids. With V trimmed by 3 bases and J by 12 bases, 15 bases remained unmatched. Germline CDR1 reads SGHDT; CDR2 reads YYEEEE. The CDR3 loop reads CASSYPSTGGIRELFF. The CDR3 bases are TGTGCCAGCAGCTACCCGTCGACAGGGGGTATACGTGAACTGTTTTTT.

The chain combines TRBV2 with TRBJ2-5; D is ambiguous. Germline V gene sequence: CDR1 SNHLY, CDR2 FYNNEI. The CDR3 consists of 14 residues. V lost 4 bases and J 5 bases, leaving 14 bases between the germline ends. CDR3: CASSGNLGRETQYF. The CDR3 DNA is TGTGCCAGCAGTGGGAATCTGGGCCGGGAGACCCAGTACTTC. Using reference TRBV2 and TRBJ2-5 for the parts outside the CDR3, the full variable domain is EPEVTQTPSHQVTQMGQEVILRCVPISNHLYFYWYRQILGQKVEFLVSFYNNEISEKSEIFDDQFSVERPDGSNFTLKIRSTKLEDSAMYFCASSGNLGRETQYFGPGTRLLVL.

In its sample, this clonotype was seen many times. The genes are TRBV6-5 and TRBJ2-1; either TRBD1 or TRBD2 may supply D (5 bases each). The germline V and J ends were trimmed by 0 bases and 3 bases, with 12 bases remaining between them. Germline assignment: CDR1 MNHEY and CDR2 SVGAGI. The length of the CDR3 is 16 residues. The CDR3 DNA is TGTGCCAGCAGTTACTCCGGGAAGGGGAACTACAATGAGCAGTTCTTC. This sequence encodes CASSYSGKGNYNEQFF.

Concerning this clonotype itself: This may come from a read error, since a much larger clone is one base off. V gene TRBV7-6 combines with J gene TRBJ2-5, with D possibly being TRBD1 (5 bases). CDR3 size: 14 residues. CDR1 and CDR2 (germline): SGHVS, FNYEAQ. The DNA for the CDR3 is TGTGCCAGCAGCTTAGGGCAGGGTACGAATGAGCAGCTCTTC. Amino acids: CASSLGQGTNEQLF.

This clonotype was found a few times. The rearrangement links TRBV30 to TRBJ2-3, with D maybe TRBD1 (5 bases). Germline CDR1 and CDR2: GTSNPN and SVGIG (reference sequence). CDR3 length: 12 amino acids. Trimming pared 4 bases from V and 7 bases from J, leaving 12 bases between. Here the CDR3 DNA reads TGTGCCTGGAACACAAACAGGAATACGCAGTATTTT. Its protein product is CAWNTNRNTQYF.

Notes on this clonotype: A much more abundant neighbour one base away suggests this may be a read error. The J gene is TRBJ2-5, the V gene TRBV9; 7 bases map to TRBD2. The J call is doubtful: the DNA matches TRBJ2-1 better. Germline CDR1 and CDR2: SGDLS and YYNGEE. The CDR3 spans 13 residues. CDR3 loop: CVSSGVRGDEQFF. CDR3 DNA sequence: TGTGTCAGCAGCGGGGTTCGAGGTGATGAGCAGTTCTTC.

The V call is TRBV12-3 or TRBV12-4, the J call TRBJ2-5; TRBD1 matches 10 bases. Unmatched junction bases numbered 12, after V lost 8 bases and J lost 9 bases. The CDR3 has 14 residues. CDR3 amino acids: CASPWDRGNEAQYF. The CDR3, as DNA: TGTGCCAGCCCCTGGGACAGGGGCAATGAGGCCCAGTACTTC.

V usage is TRBV7-2 and J usage is TRBJ2-7; possibly TRBD1 or TRBD2 for D (6 bases each). The CDR3 sequence is 15 residues long. Germline V CDR1 and CDR2: SGHTA, FQGNSA. Trimming removed 5 bases from V and 0 bases from J, with 14 bases in between. The CDR3 protein is CASSPGGGYSYEQYF. DNA of the CDR3: TGTGCCAGCAGCCCTGGAGGGGGGTACTCCTACGAGCAGTACTTC.

The rearrangement links TRBV29-1 to TRBJ1-1; D is ambiguous. V lost 4 bases and J lost 2, with 8 bases in between. CDR3 length equals 12 residues. In germline, CDR1 is SQVTM, CDR2 ANQGSEA. CDR3 region: CSVGWANTEAFF. In DNA, the CDR3 is TGCAGCGTTGGATGGGCAAACACTGAAGCTTTCTTT.

This clonotype was seen once. V usage is TRBV4-2 and J usage is TRBJ2-1; 8 positions match TRBD2. This CDR3 is built from 14 residues. J lost 8 bases, V lost 1 base, and 4 bases had no gene match. Looked up from germline, CDR1 is LGHNA and CDR2 is YNFKEQ. CDR3: CASSQAAGGYEQFF. CDR3 DNA: TGTGCCAGCAGCCAAGCGGCGGGAGGATATGAGCAGTTCTTC.

V gene TRBV11-3 combines with J gene TRBJ2-4, with D possibly being TRBD1 (6 bases). Germline values: CDR1 SGHNT, CDR2 YENEEA. V gave up 3 bases and J gave up 5 bases, with 20 bases separating them. The length of the CDR3 is 17 residues. The CDR3 DNA reads as TGTGCCAGCAGCTTCAGGACAGCTACTCATCGGGAAAACATTCAGTACTTC. Encoded protein: CASSFRTATHRENIQYF.

This chain connects TRBV10-3 to TRBJ1-1; TRBD1 might be the D (5 bases). Trimming left V 1 base short and J 11 bases short, with 14 bases between. The length of the CDR3 is 13 residues. Germline V gene data show CDR1 as ENHRY and CDR2 as SYGVKD. The CDR3 DNA follows: TGTGCCATCAGTGAGTTGTTGGGGCGCGGGGCTTTCTTT. Translation gives CAISELLGRGAFF.

This clonotype was counted a few times. This chain links TRBV6-5 with TRBJ2-1; unclear D gene. V lost 3 bases and J 5 bases, leaving 17 bases between the germline ends. The CDR3 has 16 amino acids. CDR1 is MNHEY and CDR2 is SVGAGI in the germline V gene. This chain's CDR3 is CASSYATAAFNNEQFF. The CDR3 nucleotides are TGTGCCAGCAGTTATGCAACCGCAGCCTTCAACAATGAGCAGTTCTTC.

This clonotype has just a few counts. The V gene is TRBV4-1, the J gene TRBJ1-5; D not resolved. The CDR3 contains 16 residues. Trimming pared 0 bases from V and 6 bases from J, leaving 15 bases between. Looked up from germline, CDR1 is MGHRA and CDR2 is YSYEKL. The CDR3: CASSQDVAGSGQPQHF. As DNA, the CDR3 is TGCGCCAGCAGCCAAGATGTTGCGGGGTCGGGTCAGCCCCAGCATTTT.

The chain uses TRBV20-1 and TRBJ1-4; TRBD1 is a possible D gene (5 bases). Germline loops: CDR1 DFQATT, CDR2 SNEGSKA (reference sequence). CDR3 length: 14 amino acids. Trimming removed 0 bases at V and 6 bases at J, with 11 bases between. CDR3 nucleotide sequence: TGCAGTGCTAGAGACAGGGTCGGTTATGAAAAACTGTTTTTT. This gives the protein CSARDRVGYEKLFF.

This clonotype was observed a few times. The chain is built from TRBV20-1 and TRBJ2-5; 8 nucleotides align to TRBD2. Trimming cost V 0 bases and J 1 base; bases outside gene matches: 4. Germline CDR1 DFQATT, CDR2 SNEGSKA (reference sequence). The CDR3 sequence is 15 residues long. CDR3 coding DNA: TGCAGTGCTAGAGATACTAGCGGAGCCCAAGAGACCCAGTACTTC. This sequence encodes CSARDTSGAQETQYF.

This clonotype was observed many times. The chain has TRBV6-6 and TRBJ1-6, with TRBD1 matching over 8 bases. The trim removed 4 bases at V and 6 bases at J, leaving 2 bases unmatched. Germline values: CDR1 MNHNY, CDR2 SVGAGI (reference sequence). The CDR3 sequence is 14 residues long. The CDR3 protein is CASSSTGGNSPLHF. Here the CDR3 DNA reads TGTGCCAGCAGTTCAACAGGGGGTAATTCACCCCTCCACTTT.